One and the same sample provided the 20 T cell receptor beta chains below, sequenced in a study of shared clonotypes between healthy human individuals. The repertoire was sequenced with immunoSEQ multiplex PCR; TCRdb's copy has only in-frame clones and lacks some. The table lists approximately 2.1 million clones, 80% to 95% of them singletons. Sequenced: naive CD4+ T cells from PBMCs. The subset is: CD45RA+ positively selected. These TCRs come from a man younger than 30 in good health. Some clones in this sample may be carry-over from other donors' samples.

The V call is TRBV11-3, the J call TRBJ2-1; 9 bases fit TRBD2. The junction had 2 bases not matched to a gene; V was cut back by 0 bases and J by 2 bases. CDR3 length: 16 residues. The germline V gene encodes CDR1 SGHNT and CDR2 YENEEA. The CDR3 sequence: CASSLEGTSPYNEQFF. CDR3 nucleotides: TGTGCCAGCAGCTTAGAGGGGACTAGCCCCTACAATGAGCAGTTCTTC.

For this clone: The sample has other DNA sequences that encode this CDR3 too. The chain's CDR3 is CASSRTGNQPQHF. CDR3 DNA: TGTGCCAGCAGTCGGACAGGCAATCAGCCCCAGCATTTT. The J gene is TRBJ1-5, the V gene TRBV2, with TRBD1 as a possible D gene (6 bases). Germline CDR1 is SNHLY and CDR2 is FYNNEI. This CDR3 contains 13 residues. The V end lost 5 bases, the J end lost 2 bases, and 7 bases lay between the germline ends.

V is TRBV6-1 and J is TRBJ2-7, with 7 bases matching TRBD1. The CDR3 spans 14 residues. V was pared by 4 bases and J by 3 bases, with 6 bases of the junction left unmatched. CDR1 is MNHNS, CDR2 SASEGT, per germline. The CDR3 coding sequence is TGTGCCAGCAGTGCCGGGACAGTGGTCTACGAGCAGTACTTC. Residues: CASSAGTVVYEQYF.

V usage is TRBV6-1 and J usage is TRBJ1-4, with TRBD1 matching 8 bases. This CDR3 region has 13 residues. Germline trimming cut 10 bases from V and 5 bases from J; bases unmatched to any gene: 6. Germline lookup yields CDR1 MNHNS and CDR2 SASEGT. CDR3 loop: CATLDRANEKLFF. DNA for the CDR3: TGTGCCACCCTGGACAGGGCCAATGAAAAACTGTTTTTT.

The rearrangement joins TRBV10-3 to TRBJ2-3; D is perhaps TRBD1 (6 bases). This CDR3 is built from 15 residues. CDR1 and CDR2 from the germline V gene are ENHRY and SYGVKD. The V gene lost 8 bases and the J gene lost 0 bases, with 15 bases spanning the gap. The CDR3, as DNA: TGTGCCATCGGGAAGGGGGATTATAGCACAGATACGCAGTATTTT. Its translation: CAIGKGDYSTDTQYF.

The chain employs TRBV14 and TRBJ1-4, with a tentative D call TRBD1 (5 bases). The CDR3 runs to 16 residues. The germline V gene encodes CDR1 SGHDN and CDR2 FVKESK. Trimming took off 2 bases at V and 4 bases at J, with 14 bases between the two ends. As DNA, the CDR3 is TGTGCCAGCAGCCAACAATCCGGGACGTTTAATGAAAAACTGTTTTTT. Protein: CASSQQSGTFNEKLFF.

V usage is TRBV6-1 and J usage is TRBJ2-4, with no clear D. CDR1 and CDR2 from the germline V gene are MNHNS and SASEGT. V lost 2 bases to trimming and J lost 3 bases, with 5 bases between them. This CDR3 spans 13 amino acids. CDR3 sequence reads: CASSELGKNIQYF. The CDR3 coding sequence is TGTGCCAGCAGTGAATTGGGCAAAAACATTCAGTACTTC.

The chain carries TRBV9 and TRBJ2-1, with 9 bases identical to TRBD1. The junction had 9 bases not matched to a gene; V was cut back by 0 bases and J by 8 bases. The CDR3 length is 16 residues. Germline loops: CDR1 SGDLS, CDR2 YYNGEE. This CDR3 reads CASSVAGDREGHEQFF. As DNA, the CDR3 is TGTGCCAGCAGCGTAGCTGGGGACAGGGAAGGCCATGAGCAGTTCTTC.

Note on this clone: The same CDR3 is also encoded by other DNA sequences in this sample. CDR3 region: CASSPRTSGSLYEQYF. The CDR3 DNA reads as TGTGCCAGCAGCCCTCGGACTAGCGGGAGTTTATACGAGCAGTACTTC. The chain carries TRBV9 and TRBJ2-7; 13 bases agree with TRBD2. With V trimmed by 4 bases and J by 4 bases, 8 bases remained unmatched. CDR1 and CDR2 from the germline V gene are SGDLS and YYNGEE. The CDR3 consists of 16 residues.

V is TRBV28 and J is TRBJ2-7; 7 bases are shared with TRBD1. This CDR3 is built from 15 residues. Germline V gives CDR1 MDHEN, CDR2 SYDVKM. The V and J ends lost 8 bases and 12 bases, in that order; junction bases with no gene match: 22. The CDR3 here is CASFPAGRGWLFTYF. The CDR3 DNA follows: TGTGCCAGCTTCCCCGCCGGCAGGGGGTGGCTATTTACGTACTTC.

J is TRBJ1-3 and V is TRBV14, with TRBD1 identical over 7 bases. The ends lost 1 base at V and 5 bases at J; junction bases unmatched: 5. From germline, CDR1 is SGHDN and CDR2 FVKESK. The CDR3 is 15 residues long. The CDR3 bases are TGTGCCAGCAGCCAAGTTCAGGGGGGAAGAAACACCATATATTTT. As protein: CASSQVQGGRNTIYF.

The chain is built from TRBV11-3 and TRBJ2-3; TRBD1 is a possible D gene (5 bases). CDR1 and CDR2 (germline): SGHNT, YENEEA. V shed 5 bases and J shed 0 bases, with 18 bases lying between them. The CDR3 runs to 17 residues. In DNA, the CDR3 is TGTGCCAGCAGCGAAGGAAGACAGCTTGACAGCACAGATACGCAGTATTTT. As protein: CASSEGRQLDSTDTQYF.

J is TRBJ2-7 and V is TRBV29-1, with TRBD1 as a possible D gene (6 bases). CDR1 and CDR2 from the germline V gene are SQVTM and ANQGSEA. V was cut by 3 bases and J by 9 bases, with 18 bases left in between. The CDR3 spans 13 residues. The CDR3 DNA reads TGCAGCGTTGATTGGCAGGGGACCCAGTCGCAGTACTTC. Protein: CSVDWQGTQSQYF.

The V call is TRBV6-1, the J call TRBJ2-7; 8 positions match TRBD2. The CDR3 loop spans 13 amino acids. Germline loops: CDR1 MNHNS, CDR2 SASEGT. J was trimmed by 3 bases and V by 7 bases; bases with no gene match: 5. CDR3 protein: CASIETSVYEQYF. The CDR3 region has the DNA TGTGCCAGCATAGAGACTAGCGTCTACGAGCAGTACTTC.

Concerning this clone: This CDR3 is also generated by other DNA sequences in the sample. The V gene is TRBV2, the J gene TRBJ2-5, with 7 bases fitting TRBD1. CDR3 length: 14 amino acids. The ends lost 3 bases at V and 1 base at J; junction bases unmatched: 2. Germline V gene data show CDR1 as SNHLY and CDR2 as FYNNEI. DNA for the CDR3: TGTGCCAGCAGTGAGGACAGGACCCAAGAGACCCAGTACTTC. Its protein is CASSEDRTQETQYF.

The V and J genes are TRBV19 and TRBJ2-5; weak D call: TRBD2 (6 bases). Germline V gene data show CDR1 as LNHDA and CDR2 as SQIVND (reference sequence). The CDR3 is 14 residues long. The CDR3 sequence is CASTSGRLGETQYF. In DNA form, the CDR3 reads TGTGCTTCAACCTCAGGGAGGTTGGGGGAGACCCAGTACTTC.

The V gene is TRBV6-6, the J gene TRBJ2-1; the D is unclear. The CDR3 sequence is 13 residues long. The V gene lost 6 bases and the J gene lost 2 bases, with 8 bases spanning the gap. The germline V gene has CDR1 MNHNY and CDR2 SVGAGI (reference sequence). For the CDR3, the DNA is TGTGCCAGCAGCCGATCGGCCTACAATGAGCAGTTCTTC. Translated, it gives CASSRSAYNEQFF.

The chain uses TRBV5-8 and TRBJ2-1; 8 nucleotides match TRBD2. The length of the CDR3 is 14 residues. The trim removed 7 bases at V and 13 bases at J, leaving 16 bases unmatched. CDR1 is SGHTS and CDR2 is YDEGEE in the germline V gene. The CDR3 here is CASSSGGTAMEQFF. CDR3 DNA sequence: TGTGCCAGCTCTTCGGGAGGGACGGCAATGGAACAGTTCTTC.

Only a few counts were recorded for this clone. The sample carries other DNA sequences with the same CDR3. V gene TRBV7-2 combines with J gene TRBJ1-1, with unresolved D. Trimming removed 3 bases from V and 0 bases from J, with 8 bases in between. CDR1 is SGHTA, CDR2 FQGNSA, per germline. This CDR3 comprises 14 residues. The DNA for the CDR3 is TGTGCCAGCAGCTTCTTGGGGATGAACACTGAAGCTTTCTTT. It specifies CASSFLGMNTEAFF.

The gene calls are TRBV5-4 and TRBJ1-3, with D possibly being TRBD1 (5 bases). The CDR3 totals 17 residues. V lost 0 bases and J lost 0, with 13 bases in between. From germline, CDR1 is SGHNT and CDR2 YYREEE (reference sequence). CDR3 sequence: CASSLEPLRGSGNTIYF. CDR3 in DNA: TGTGCCAGCAGCTTGGAACCGCTAAGGGGCTCTGGAAACACCATATATTTT. Full variable domain (missing parts from reference TRBV5-4 and TRBJ1-3): ETGVTQSPTHLIKTRGQQVTLRCSSQSGHNTVSWYQQALGQGPQFIFQYYREEENGRGNFPPRFSGLQFPNYSSELNVNALELDDSALYLCASSLEPLRGSGNTIYFGEGSWLTVV.